This T cell receptor (beta chain) comes out of a study of blood T cell repertoires in COVID-19. As for the study in general: The United States, Italy and Spain supplied acute and convalescent COVID-19 samples. The analysed material was cDNA or gDNA that came from T cells, B-cell-depleted T cells, or PBMCs.

V was clipped by 5 bases and J by 3 bases; unmatched bases: 14. The CDR3 extends over 18 amino acids. Per germline, CDR1 KGHDR and CDR2 SFDVKD. In the original analysis: Nucleated cell number was recorded as an estimate derived from reference gene primer amplification. TCRdb keeps only in-frame clones here, not all; method: immunoSEQ multiplex PCR. V and J calls and clone size are copied from that table; D and trimming were computed from the DNA. The data contain roughly 160,000 clones, roughly 86% of them singletons. This chain uses TRBV24-1 with TRBJ2-1, with 8 bases aligning to TRBD2. Input material: peripheral blood. This TCR was recovered from a man aged 50 to 60 with active or convalescent COVID-19. CDR3 residues: CATSGTSWRLHNYNEQFF. The CDR3 nucleotides are TGTGCCACCAGTGGGACTAGCTGGAGATTACATAACTACAATGAGCAGTTCTTC.